Each of the 3 T cell receptor beta chains below was sequenced from the same sample in a study of blood T cell repertoires in COVID-19. Sequenced by immunoSEQ multiplex PCR; TCRdb stores in-frame clones only, minus some. The sample has about 230,000 clones, around four fifths seen once. Input material: peripheral blood. All receptors come from a woman aged 70 to 79 with active or convalescent COVID-19.

V and J are TRBV2 and TRBJ2-7; D not resolved. Per germline, CDR1 SNHLY and CDR2 FYNNEI. CDR3 length: 12 amino acids. The V end was cut by 6 bases, the J end by 2 bases, with 8 bases between. CDR3 DNA: TGTGCCAGCAGGAGAGGAGCCTACGAGCAGTACTTC. Residues: CASRRGAYEQYF.

This clone was seen once. The chain couples TRBV6-2 or TRBV6-3 to TRBJ2-2, with a possible D match to TRBD1 (6 bases). Germline values: CDR1 MNHEY, CDR2 SVGEGT. The V gene lost 4 bases and the J gene lost 12 bases, with 12 bases spanning the gap. CDR3 length: 12 amino acids. This CDR3 is CASSFTGWKLFF. CDR3 sequence (DNA): TGTGCCAGCAGTTTTACAGGGTGGAAGCTGTTTTTT.

This clone was seen only once. The J gene is TRBJ2-2, the V gene TRBV5-4; D perhaps matches TRBD2 (6 bases). The V and J ends lost 9 bases and 4 bases respectively, with 13 bases between them. This CDR3 has 13 amino acids. Germline CDR1 is SGHNT and CDR2 is YYREEE (reference sequence). The CDR3 reads CAIRRGGTGELFF. CDR3 DNA: TGTGCCATCCGAAGGGGAGGCACCGGGGAGCTGTTTTTT.